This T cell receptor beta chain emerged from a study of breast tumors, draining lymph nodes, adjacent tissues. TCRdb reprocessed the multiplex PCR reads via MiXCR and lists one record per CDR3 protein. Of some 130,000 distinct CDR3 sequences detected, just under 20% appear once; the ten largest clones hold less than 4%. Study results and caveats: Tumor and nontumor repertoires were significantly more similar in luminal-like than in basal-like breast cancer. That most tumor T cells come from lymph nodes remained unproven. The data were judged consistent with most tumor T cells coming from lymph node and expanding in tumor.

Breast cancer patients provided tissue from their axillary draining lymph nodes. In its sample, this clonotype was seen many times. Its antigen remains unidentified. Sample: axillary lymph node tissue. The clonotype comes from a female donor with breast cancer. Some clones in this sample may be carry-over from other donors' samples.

CDR3 region: CATSSTGAREKLFF. The CDR3 DNA follows: TGTGCCACCAGCTCGACAGGGGCGCGGGAAAAACTGTTTTTT. The V and J genes are TRBV15 and TRBJ1-4; 8 bases fit TRBD1. V lost 5 bases, J lost 8 bases, and 7 bases stayed unmatched. The CDR3 covers 14 residues. From germline, CDR1 is LNHNV and CDR2 YYDKDF (reference sequence). Full variable domain (remainder filled in from reference TRBV15 and TRBJ1-4): DAMVIQNPRYQVTQFGKPVTLSCSQTLNHNVMYWYQQKSSQAPKLLFHYYDKDFNNEADTPDNFQSRRPNTSFCFLDIRSPGLGDTAMYLCATSSTGAREKLFFGSGTQLSVL.